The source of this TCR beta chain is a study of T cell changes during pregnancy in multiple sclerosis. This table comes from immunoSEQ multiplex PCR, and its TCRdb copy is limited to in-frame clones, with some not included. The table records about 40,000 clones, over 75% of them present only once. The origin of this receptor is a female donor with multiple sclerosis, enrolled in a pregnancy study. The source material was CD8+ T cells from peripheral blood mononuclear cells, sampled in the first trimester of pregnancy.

Written as DNA, the CDR3 is TGTGCCAGCAGCCCTCCCGGGGAGCAGTACTTC. It encodes CASSPPGEQYF. The V gene is TRBV11-2, the J gene TRBJ2-7, with D uncertain. This CDR3 comprises 11 residues. V was pared by 5 bases and J by 7 bases, with 9 bases between. The germline V gene has CDR1 SGHAT and CDR2 FQNNGV.